This T cell receptor beta chain came from a study of T-cell reconstitution after alpha-beta-depleted transplantation in children listed by TCRdb under 2016. Looking at the study overall: T-cell immune reconstitution after TCRalphabeta/CD19-depleted allogeneic hematopoietic cell transplantation in children was quantitatively tracked in the study by means of TCR repertoire profiling.

Regarding this clonotype: Its binding antigen is unknown. A much larger clone lies a single base off, so this may be a read error.

Receptor libraries were prepared by PCR. Sequencing was carried out with an Illumina HiSeq 2500. TCR library preparation used molecular barcoding, with unique molecular identifiers applied to normalize quantification of the TCRbeta repertoire. TCRdb's own reprocessing of the public reads used fastp at Q25 and MiXCR and kept productive beta chains. CDR3 protein duplicates are merged, each entry listing the most common genes and DNA. This sample holds some 640,000 distinct CDR3 sequences; around 16% were observed only once. The leading ten clones occupy approximately 1% of the sample. The CDR1 and CDR2 encoded by the germline V gene (reference sequence) are DFQATT and SNEGSKA. The cysteine opens and the phenylalanine closes a CDR3 of 12 amino acids. Just the 36-base CDR3 DNA is kept, in frame starting at base 1.

This receptor was taken from a human donor who donated a stem cell graft to a child with acute myeloid leukemia. The rearrangement joined TRBV20-1 to TRBJ2-7; the D gene is unclear. This sample comprised PBMCs from the stem cell graft donor, obtained from the stem cell graft. At the DNA level, the sequence is TGCAGTGCTAGAGATCCCAGCTACGAGCAGAACTTC. The resulting protein is CSARDPSYEQNF.